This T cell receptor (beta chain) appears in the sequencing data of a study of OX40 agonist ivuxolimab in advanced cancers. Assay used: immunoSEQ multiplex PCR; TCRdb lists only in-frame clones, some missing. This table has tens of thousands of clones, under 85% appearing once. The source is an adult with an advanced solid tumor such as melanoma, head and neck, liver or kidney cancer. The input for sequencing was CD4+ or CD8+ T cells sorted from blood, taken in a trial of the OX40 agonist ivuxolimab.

The CDR3 here is CASSLRWDRQETQYF. The CDR3 nucleotides are TGTGCCAGCAGCTTACGTTGGGACAGGCAAGAGACCCAGTACTTC. The chain links TRBV11-1 to TRBJ2-5, with TRBD1 matching over 8 bases. V gave up 2 bases and J gave up 2 bases; unmatched junction bases: 4. The length of the CDR3 is 15 residues. Germline loops: CDR1 SGHAT, CDR2 FQDESV (reference sequence).